Below are 25 T cell receptor beta chains sequenced from a single sample in a study of blood T cell repertoires in COVID-19. Using immunoSEQ multiplex PCR, the repertoire was profiled, and TCRdb retains in-frame clones only, with some absent. Among around 65,000 clones listed, around four fifths were seen once. Sequencing was performed on peripheral blood. Every receptor here comes from a human donor in a cohort sampled during active COVID-19.

This clone was counted a single time. This chain connects TRBV7-9 to TRBJ2-2, with TRBD1 matching over 9 bases. CDR1 is SEHNR and CDR2 is FQNEAQ in the germline V gene (reference sequence). The CDR3 is 15 amino acids. V trimming: 5 bases; J trimming: 4 bases; junction bases outside the gene matches: 5. The CDR3 coding sequence is TGTGCCAGCAGCCTGAGACAGGGGGGCACCGGGGAGCTGTTTTTT. Its protein is CASSLRQGGTGELFF.

This chain uses TRBV4-3 with TRBJ2-2; 12 nucleotides align to TRBD2. Germline loops: CDR1 LGHNA, CDR2 YSLEER. V dropped 4 bases and J dropped 7; count of bases not matched to a gene: 13. This CDR3 comprises 18 residues. The DNA for the CDR3 is TGCGCCAGCAGCCCATCGATTCTAGCGGGGGGGCCGGACGGGGAGCTGTTTTTT. This sequence encodes CASSPSILAGGPDGELFF.

The chain is built from TRBV28 and TRBJ2-7; 7 positions match TRBD1. Germline V gene lookup returns CDR1 MDHEN and CDR2 SYDVKM. The CDR3 is 13 residues long. With 1 base clipped from V and 7 bases from J, the junction kept 4 bases outside the gene matches. The CDR3 bases are TGTGCCAGCAGTTTATACAGGGGCGAGGAGCAGTACTTC. Its translation is CASSLYRGEEQYF.

This clone was observed a few times. This chain links TRBV5-1 with TRBJ1-1, with no clear D. The CDR3 runs to 15 residues. The germline V gene encodes CDR1 SGHRS and CDR2 YFSETQ. Trimming shortened V by 0 bases and J by 3 bases, and 12 bases separated the two germline ends. The CDR3 is CASSLVVGRDTEAFF. The CDR3 coding sequence is TGCGCCAGCAGCTTGGTAGTCGGGAGGGACACTGAAGCTTTCTTT.

For the CDR3, the DNA is TGTGCCAGCAGGCCAACAGACAGCTCCTACGAGCAGTACTTC. Amino acids: CASRPTDSSYEQYF. V usage is TRBV7-9 and J usage is TRBJ2-7; tentatively, D is TRBD1 (5 bases). This CDR3 spans 14 amino acids. From germline, CDR1 is SEHNR and CDR2 FQNEAQ (reference sequence). Trimming pared 6 bases from V and 0 bases from J, leaving 12 bases between.

This clone has a single count. The chain couples TRBV18 to TRBJ2-5; possibly TRBD2 for D (6 bases). V gave up 3 bases and J gave up 1 base, with 12 bases separating them. CDR1 and CDR2 (germline): KGHSH, LQKENI. CDR3 length: 15 amino acids. CDR3 in amino acids: CASSPGRGGQETQYF. The CDR3 DNA is TGTGCCAGCTCACCGGGGCGGGGAGGCCAAGAGACCCAGTACTTC.

This clone was seen a single time. The chain carries TRBV25-1 and TRBJ2-7; 10 positions agree with TRBD2. The CDR3 spans 15 residues. V lost 5 bases and J lost 3; bases outside the gene matches: 7. Germline V gene data show CDR1 as MGHDK and CDR2 as SYGVNS. This CDR3 is CASSIASGGLYEQYF. CDR3 nucleotide sequence: TGTGCCAGCAGTATAGCTAGCGGGGGACTCTACGAGCAGTACTTC.

This clone appeared once. The chain couples TRBV5-1 to TRBJ2-1, with TRBD2 matching over 11 bases. Unmatched junction bases numbered 9, after V lost 5 bases and J lost 8 bases. Germline V lookup: CDR1 SGHRS, CDR2 YFSETQ. This CDR3 region has 15 residues. The CDR3 here is CASRYLAGGPHEQFF. CDR3 coding DNA: TGCGCCAGCAGGTACCTAGCGGGGGGCCCCCATGAGCAGTTCTTC.

The chain joins TRBV2 to TRBJ2-5; D possibly corresponds to TRBD2 (5 bases). Germline CDR1 is SNHLY and CDR2 is FYNNEI. The length of the CDR3 is 13 residues. Between the trimmed V and J ends, which lost 5 bases and 5 bases, there was a span of 12 bases. The CDR3 DNA reads TGTGCCAGCAGTTCTGGACTTGGTGAGACCCAGTACTTC. This translates into CASSSGLGETQYF.

A few counts support this clone. The chain links TRBV6-1 to TRBJ2-7, with D possibly being TRBD1 (5 bases). The V and J ends lost 2 bases and 3 bases respectively, with 14 bases between them. This CDR3 has 15 residues. Germline CDR1 and CDR2: MNHNS and SASEGT. As DNA, the CDR3 is TGTGCCAGCAGTGAACAGGGTTTCGTCAGCTACGAGCAGTACTTC. Amino acid sequence: CASSEQGFVSYEQYF.

The chain recombines TRBV18 with TRBJ2-7; tentatively, D is TRBD1 (6 bases). The germline V gene has CDR1 KGHSH and CDR2 LQKENI. Between the trimmed V and J ends, which lost 4 bases and 4 bases, there was a span of 14 bases. The length of the CDR3 is 14 residues. DNA for the CDR3: TGTGCCAGCTCACTGGGGGCACAGGGTTACGAGCAGTACTTC. Translated: CASSLGAQGYEQYF.

The rearrangement links TRBV6-1 to TRBJ1-6; TRBD1 is a possible D gene (6 bases). CDR1 and CDR2 (germline): MNHNS, SASEGT. Trimming pared 3 bases from V and 2 bases from J, leaving 11 bases between. This CDR3 region has 16 residues. CDR3 residues: CASSEAQGTYNSPLHF. In DNA, the CDR3 is TGTGCCAGCAGTGAGGCCCAGGGGACCTATAATTCACCCCTCCACTTT.

The rearrangement links TRBV7-9 to TRBJ2-1; 10 bases agree with TRBD2. Germline CDR1 reads SEHNR; CDR2 reads FQNEAQ (reference sequence). Trimming cost V 6 bases and J 7 bases; bases outside gene matches: 12. This CDR3 is 16 amino acids long. CDR3 DNA: TGTGCCAGCAGTTTGACGGGGCTAGCGGGGGCTAATGAGCAGTTCTTC. It translates to CASSLTGLAGANEQFF.

The V gene is TRBV7-2, the J gene TRBJ1-1; 10 bases map to TRBD1. V lost 2 bases to trimming and J lost 7 bases; unmatched junction nucleotides: 4. CDR3 length: 14 residues. Germline values: CDR1 SGHTA, CDR2 FQGNSA. The CDR3 loop is CASSLSWDRGEAFF. The DNA of the CDR3 is TGTGCCAGCAGCTTAAGTTGGGACAGGGGTGAAGCTTTCTTT.

The chain links TRBV7-9 to TRBJ1-2, with no clear D. With 0 bases removed from V and 3 bases from J, the gap between germline ends came to 8 bases. CDR3 length equals 14 residues. Germline assignment: CDR1 SEHNR and CDR2 FQNEAQ (reference sequence). The CDR3 DNA reads as TGTGCCAGCAGCTTAGCCCGCGAGGACTATGGCTACACCTTC. Protein product: CASSLAREDYGYTF.

The chain is built from TRBV27 and TRBJ1-5; no firm D call. Germline CDR1 MNHEY, CDR2 SMNVEV (reference sequence). The CDR3 runs 14 residues. V was pared by 2 bases and J by 12 bases, with 17 bases between. The CDR3 bases are TGTGCCAGCAGTTTAGTAACAGAGCCTAAGCTCCAGCATTTT. Residues: CASSLVTEPKLQHF.

V is TRBV3-1 (or the pseudogene TRBV3-2) and J is TRBJ2-5; possibly TRBD2 for D (5 bases). The CDR3 extends over 16 amino acids. Germline V lookup: CDR1 LGHDT, CDR2 YNNKEL (reference sequence). Trimming took 3 bases from V and 3 from J, leaving 17 bases between them. The CDR3 loop is CASSHGVARWEETQYF. CDR3 DNA: TGTGCCAGCAGCCACGGAGTAGCGAGGTGGGAAGAGACCCAGTACTTC.

This clone has a handful of counts. The chain combines TRBV10-1 with TRBJ1-6, with 7 bases lining up with TRBD1. V trimming: 6 bases; J trimming: 7 bases; junction bases outside the gene matches: 6. Germline V gene lookup returns CDR1 WNHNN and CDR2 SYGVQD (reference sequence). The CDR3 runs 14 residues. In DNA form, the CDR3 reads TGCGCCAGCAGCCAGGGACAGACCAATTCACCCCTCCACTTT. Translated, it gives CASSQGQTNSPLHF.

The chain recombines TRBV18 with TRBJ1-1; D gene ambiguous. The CDR3 length is 14 residues. Germline CDR1 KGHSH, CDR2 LQKENI. V lost 6 bases and J 1 base, leaving 12 bases between the germline ends. The CDR3 coding sequence is TGTGCCAGCTCCTTCGACATTAGGAACACTGAAGCTTTCTTT. Translated: CASSFDIRNTEAFF.

The rearrangement uses TRBV7-2 and TRBJ1-1; 10 nucleotides line up with TRBD1. CDR1 and CDR2 (germline): SGHTA, FQGNSA. The V and J ends lost 3 bases and 0 bases, in that order; junction bases with no gene match: 4. The length of the CDR3 is 16 residues. CDR3 in DNA: TGTGCCAGCAGCTTTCCGACAGGGGGCATGAACACTGAAGCTTTCTTT. This gives the protein CASSFPTGGMNTEAFF.

V and J are TRBV7-3 and TRBJ2-2; D may be TRBD1 (5 bases). Trimming pared 1 base from V and 5 bases from J, leaving 11 bases between. CDR1 is SGHTA and CDR2 is FQGTGA in the germline V gene. The CDR3 contains 15 residues. The CDR3 loop is CASSLNRGGTGELFF. The DNA of the CDR3 is TGTGCCAGCAGCTTAAATAGGGGTGGGACCGGGGAGCTGTTTTTT.

The CDR3, as DNA: TGTGCCTGGAGTGCGCGGGGGGGTAGTGAAGCTTTCTTT. Translating gives CAWSARGGSEAFF. The rearrangement uses TRBV30 and TRBJ1-1, with a weak D call TRBD1 (5 bases). The CDR3 runs 13 residues. Per the germline V gene, CDR1 is GTSNPN and CDR2 is SVGIG (reference sequence). Trimming removed 1 base from V and 7 bases from J, with 13 bases in between.

This rearrangement joins TRBV6-1 to TRBJ2-3, with 9 bases lining up with TRBD2. Germline assignment: CDR1 MNHNS and CDR2 SASEGT. V shed 3 bases and J 6 bases; nucleotides not matched to a gene: 16. The CDR3 has 18 amino acids. CDR3 in DNA: TGTGCCAGCAGTGATAGTAGAGTCGCGGGGGGGCCGGCCGATACGCAGTATTTT. It encodes CASSDSRVAGGPADTQYF.

V and J are TRBV9 and TRBJ2-2; TRBD2 matches at 16 bases. V was clipped by 0 bases and J by 4 bases; unmatched bases: 12. The length of the CDR3 is 21 residues. Germline CDR1 SGDLS, CDR2 YYNGEE. CDR3 sequence: CASSVGKLGLAGGRGTGELFF. CDR3 sequence (DNA): TGTGCCAGCAGCGTAGGGAAACTGGGACTAGCGGGGGGGCGCGGCACCGGGGAGCTGTTTTTT.

This clone was observed once. The rearrangement joins TRBV19 to TRBJ2-1; TRBD1 might be the D (6 bases). The germline CDR1 and CDR2 sequences are LNHDA and SQIVND (reference sequence). This CDR3 has 15 amino acids. V lost 6 bases and J lost 0, with 12 bases in between. Here the CDR3 reads CASRGQTISYNEQFF. CDR3 nucleotides: TGTGCCAGTAGAGGACAGACGATCTCCTACAATGAGCAGTTCTTC.